Listed here are 27 T cell receptor beta chains from one sample, sequenced in a study of cytomegalovirus exposure and HLA in healthy donors. PCR used 60 Vbeta primers and 13 Jbeta primers. Profiled with immunoSEQ multiplex PCR; TCRdb holds only in-frame clones, not every one. The sample holds some 130,000 clones; approximately 80% are singletons and the top ten take around 2.2%. The sequenced material came from PBMCs. Receptor source: a man aged 25-40 years in good health and CMV-seronegative.

V usage is TRBV6-5 and J usage is TRBJ1-2, with TRBD1 matching 8 bases. The CDR3 totals 14 residues. CDR1 and CDR2 (germline): MNHEY, SVGAGI. V was pared by 2 bases and J by 8 bases, with 7 bases of the junction left unmatched. CDR3 in amino acids: CASSYVRQGHGYTF. Written as DNA, the CDR3 is TGTGCCAGCAGTTACGTTCGACAGGGGCACGGCTACACCTTC.

This clone appeared a single time. The chain is built from TRBV27 and TRBJ1-2, with D tentatively TRBD1 (6 bases). Trimming removed 4 bases from V and 8 bases from J, with 20 bases in between. The CDR3 runs to 15 residues. Germline loops: CDR1 MNHEY, CDR2 SMNVEV (reference sequence). The CDR3 sequence: CASSSSARGRDGYTF. The DNA for the CDR3 is TGTGCCAGCAGTTCCTCGGCCAGGGGTCGTGACGGCTACACCTTC.

The V gene is TRBV18, the J gene TRBJ2-2; D is unresolved. Trimming took 5 bases from V and 1 from J, leaving 8 bases between them. From germline, CDR1 is KGHSH and CDR2 LQKENI. The CDR3 spans 14 residues. CDR3 coding DNA: TGTGCCAGCTCATCGGTCTGGAACACCGGGGAGCTGTTTTTT. Protein: CASSSVWNTGELFF.

This CDR3 is CASVTSGSYEQYF. CDR3 sequence (DNA): TGTGCCAGCGTTACTAGCGGCTCTTACGAGCAGTACTTC. This chain uses TRBV28 with TRBJ2-7; TRBD2 matches at 8 bases. Germline V gene data show CDR1 as MDHEN and CDR2 as SYDVKM. The CDR3 runs to 13 residues. Unmatched junction bases numbered 7, after V lost 8 bases and J lost 4 bases.

V gene TRBV4-1 combines with J gene TRBJ1-2; TRBD1 matches at 9 bases. The J segment lost 4 bases and the V segment lost 4 bases, leaving 7 bases of the junction unmatched. There are 15 residues in the CDR3. The germline V gene has CDR1 MGHRA and CDR2 YSYEKL. The chain's CDR3 is CASSPLEQGAYGYTF. CDR3 bases: TGCGCCAGCAGCCCTTTGGAACAGGGGGCCTATGGCTACACCTTC.

In its sample, this clone was seen a few times. The CDR3 region is CASSIRQGRTEAFF. CDR3 DNA: TGTGCCAGCAGCATAAGACAGGGTCGAACTGAAGCTTTCTTT. The V and J genes are TRBV5-4 and TRBJ1-1, with 7 bases aligning to TRBD1. Germline V CDR1 and CDR2: SGHNT, YYREEE (reference sequence). J gave up 5 bases and V 4 bases, and 8 bases lay outside the gene matches. The CDR3 has 14 amino acids.

The V gene is TRBV7-2, the J gene TRBJ1-1; D is undetermined. Germline V gives CDR1 SGHTA, CDR2 FQGNSA. V lost 1 base and J lost 11, with 11 bases in between. The CDR3 has 12 residues. The CDR3 region is CASSLGLRGAFF. The CDR3 nucleotides are TGTGCCAGCAGCTTAGGGTTAAGAGGGGCTTTCTTT.

This clone was observed a few times. The chain is built from TRBV7-6 and TRBJ2-3; 9 bases align to TRBD2. The CDR3 runs 17 residues. Trimming took 5 bases from V and 5 from J; bases not matched to a gene: 14. The germline V gene has CDR1 SGHVS and CDR2 FNYEAQ. In nucleotides, the CDR3 is TGTGCCAGCAGCACCCCCCCCGGGACTAGCTTTGGAGATACGCAGTATTTT. This translates into CASSTPPGTSFGDTQYF.

The chain uses TRBV15 and TRBJ1-2, with 9 bases aligning to TRBD1. CDR3 length: 14 amino acids. Germline V CDR1 and CDR2: LNHNV, YYDKDF (reference sequence). The trim removed 3 bases at V and 8 bases at J, leaving 7 bases unmatched. The CDR3 here is CATSRDRGFGGYTF. Here the CDR3 DNA reads TGTGCCACCAGCAGGGACAGGGGATTTGGAGGCTACACCTTC.

This chain joins TRBV7-2 and TRBJ2-7, with D unclear. V lost 11 bases to trimming and J lost 2 bases, with 13 bases between them. There are 12 residues in the CDR3. Germline V gene data show CDR1 as SGHTA and CDR2 as FQGNSA. The CDR3 region has the DNA TGTGCCGTACGCGCACCCACCTACGAGCAGTACTTC. It encodes CAVRAPTYEQYF.

The CDR3 region has the DNA TGTGCCAGCAGCACGTTGACGGGGGGTACCTACGAGCAGTACTTC. This encodes CASSTLTGGTYEQYF. The chain recombines TRBV5-4 with TRBJ2-5, with TRBD2 matching 7 bases. The J call may be mistaken, given a closer DNA end match to TRBJ2-7. The CDR3 extends over 15 amino acids. Germline V CDR1 and CDR2: SGHNT, YYREEE (reference sequence).

This chain links TRBV9 with TRBJ2-5; TRBD2 matches at 10 bases. With V trimmed by 3 bases and J by 13 bases, 9 bases remained unmatched. The CDR3 is made up of 13 amino acids. Germline V gene sequence: CDR1 SGDLS, CDR2 YYNGEE. Here the CDR3 DNA reads TGTGCCAGCAGCGCCCGACTAGCGGGTTTCCCGTACTTC. Translating gives CASSARLAGFPYF.

The CDR3 DNA reads TGTGCCAGCAGTTTCGGGGACAGCCTCTACGAGCAGTACTTC. Protein product: CASSFGDSLYEQYF. J is TRBJ2-7 and V is TRBV28; the match to TRBD1 covers 7 bases. V shed 3 bases, J shed 3 bases, and the junction held 5 bases outside the gene matches. The CDR3 contains 14 residues. Germline CDR1 reads MDHEN; CDR2 reads SYDVKM.

This chain links TRBV2 with TRBJ2-7; D is perhaps TRBD2 (5 bases). Germline V gene lookup returns CDR1 SNHLY and CDR2 FYNNEI. This CDR3 is built from 18 residues. V was trimmed by 4 bases and J by 7 bases, leaving 29 bases between them. The CDR3 protein is CASSADDKDLYPRWEQYF. CDR3 sequence (DNA): TGTGCCAGCAGTGCAGACGACAAGGACTTATATCCGAGGTGGGAGCAGTACTTC.

The J gene is TRBJ2-1, the V gene TRBV7-9; TRBD2 agrees at 13 bases. The CDR3 runs 15 residues. Unmatched junction bases numbered 4, after V lost 6 bases and J lost 5 bases. Per germline, CDR1 SEHNR and CDR2 FQNEAQ (reference sequence). The CDR3 DNA follows: TGTGCCAGCAGTCTGGGACTAGCGGGGAACAATGAGCAGTTCTTC. It is translated as CASSLGLAGNNEQFF.

This chain joins TRBV19 and TRBJ1-5, with 9 bases aligning to TRBD1. J lost 6 bases, V lost 5 bases, and 11 bases had no gene match. The germline V gene has CDR1 LNHDA and CDR2 SQIVND (reference sequence). CDR3 length: 16 residues. This chain's CDR3 is CASSGTTGGTGQPQHF. The CDR3, as DNA: TGTGCCAGTAGTGGGACGACAGGGGGGACGGGTCAGCCCCAGCATTTT.

The chain recombines TRBV5-5 with TRBJ1-5, with D perhaps matching TRBD1 (5 bases). CDR3 length: 14 amino acids. The V end lost 3 bases, the J end lost 4 bases, and 11 bases lay between the germline ends. Germline lookup yields CDR1 SGHKS and CDR2 YYEKEE (reference sequence). The CDR3 region is CASSSAGGNQPQHF. As DNA, the CDR3 is TGTGCCAGCAGCTCTGCTGGGGGGAATCAGCCCCAGCATTTT. The full variable domain, its missing parts supplied by reference TRBV5-5 and TRBJ1-5, is DAGVTQSPTHLIKTRGQQVTLRCSPISGHKSVSWYQQVLGQGPQFIFQYYEKEERGRGNFPDRFSARQFPNYSSELNVNALLLGDSALYLCASSSAGGNQPQHFGDGTRLSIL.

The J gene is TRBJ2-6, the V gene TRBV30, with a tentative D call TRBD2 (5 bases). Trimming removed 2 bases from V and 2 bases from J, with 13 bases in between. Germline CDR1 reads GTSNPN; CDR2 reads SVGIG (reference sequence). CDR3 length: 16 amino acids. The CDR3 sequence is CAWSFSRGPGANVLTF. The CDR3 bases are TGTGCCTGGAGTTTCTCACGGGGTCCTGGGGCCAACGTCCTGACTTTC.

The chain links TRBV7-9 to TRBJ1-2, with D possibly being TRBD1 (5 bases). Germline CDR1 is SEHNR and CDR2 is FQNEAQ (reference sequence). The length of the CDR3 is 16 residues. V lost 5 bases, J lost 8 bases, and 24 bases lay in between. The CDR3 sequence is CASSPLGWQGNHGYTF. Written as DNA, the CDR3 is TGTGCCAGCAGCCCCCTGGGGTGGCAGGGAAATCACGGCTACACCTTC.

The gene calls are TRBV9 and TRBJ1-1; D unresolved. V was trimmed by 0 bases and J by 2 bases, leaving 8 bases between them. The CDR3 sequence is 14 residues long. Germline V lookup: CDR1 SGDLS, CDR2 YYNGEE. CDR3 in DNA: TGTGCCAGCAGCGTAGGAGGGTTTAACACTGAAGCTTTCTTT. Protein: CASSVGGFNTEAFF.

The chain links TRBV2 to TRBJ1-4; no definite D call. V shed 6 bases and J shed 7 bases, with 15 bases lying between them. CDR3 size: 14 residues. In germline, CDR1 is SNHLY, CDR2 FYNNEI. The CDR3 loop is CASRPEGFGEKLFF. The CDR3 nucleotides read TGTGCCAGCAGGCCTGAGGGCTTCGGTGAAAAACTGTTTTTT.

Written as DNA, the CDR3 is TGTGCCACCGGGGACAGGGGGGCCTACGAGCAGTACTTC. This gives the protein CATGDRGAYEQYF. J is TRBJ2-7 and V is TRBV27; 11 bases line up with TRBD1. With V trimmed by 10 bases and J by 2 bases, 4 bases remained unmatched. The CDR3 sequence is 13 residues long. CDR1 and CDR2 (germline): MNHEY, SMNVEV (reference sequence).

This clone was seen once. This chain links TRBV6-5 with TRBJ1-3, with D uncertain. V dropped 10 bases and J dropped 4 bases, with 17 bases sitting between them. Germline V lookup: CDR1 MNHEY, CDR2 SVGAGI. The CDR3 is made up of 14 amino acids. CDR3 sequence reads: CATKTVPYGNTIYF. The CDR3 DNA reads as TGTGCCACAAAAACAGTGCCTTACGGAAACACCATATATTTT.

The chain is built from TRBV5-1 and TRBJ2-6; tentative D call: TRBD2 (7 bases). With 1 base removed from V and 11 bases from J, the gap between germline ends came to 13 bases. The germline V gene has CDR1 SGHRS and CDR2 YFSETQ. The CDR3 loop spans 14 amino acids. The CDR3 bases are TGCGCCAGCAGCTTGTCCAGGGGAGGGGACGTCCTGACTTTC. Its translation: CASSLSRGGDVLTF.

The chain employs TRBV18 and TRBJ1-1; TRBD1 is a possible D gene (5 bases). The V end lost 4 bases, the J end lost 1 base, and 10 bases lay between the germline ends. Germline CDR1 is KGHSH and CDR2 is LQKENI. The CDR3 runs to 14 residues. The CDR3 is CASSRGTANTEAFF. CDR3 bases: TGTGCCAGCTCACGCGGGACGGCGAACACTGAAGCTTTCTTT.

The CDR3 here is CASSVEGAGKEKLFF. The CDR3 DNA is TGTGCCAGCAGCGTAGAAGGGGCGGGAAAGGAAAAACTGTTTTTT. This rearrangement joins TRBV9 to TRBJ1-4; a possible D gene is TRBD1 (5 bases). The V gene's germline CDR1 is SGDLS and CDR2 YYNGEE. This CDR3 has 15 amino acids. Trimming left V 0 bases short and J 8 bases short, with 14 bases between.

This clone was observed a handful of times. CDR3 DNA: TGTGCCAGCAGCGGGGCAGGGTCGAATGAAAAACTGTTTTTT. Residues: CASSGAGSNEKLFF. The rearrangement links TRBV5-4 to TRBJ1-4; D might be TRBD1 (5 bases). Per the germline V gene, CDR1 is SGHNT and CDR2 is YYREEE (reference sequence). Trimming stripped 4 bases from V and 5 bases from J, with 12 bases between. The CDR3 runs to 14 residues.